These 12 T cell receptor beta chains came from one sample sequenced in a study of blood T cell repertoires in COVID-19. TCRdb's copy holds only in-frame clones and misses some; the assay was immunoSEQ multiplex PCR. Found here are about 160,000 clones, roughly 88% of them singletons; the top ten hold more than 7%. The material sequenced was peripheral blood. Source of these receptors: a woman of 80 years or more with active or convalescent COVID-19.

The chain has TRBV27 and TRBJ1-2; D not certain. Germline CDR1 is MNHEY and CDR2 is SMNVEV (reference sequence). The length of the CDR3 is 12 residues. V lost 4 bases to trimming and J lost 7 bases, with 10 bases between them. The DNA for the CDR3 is TGTGCCAGCAGTTCCGGGTCGGGTGGCTACACCTTC. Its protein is CASSSGSGGYTF.

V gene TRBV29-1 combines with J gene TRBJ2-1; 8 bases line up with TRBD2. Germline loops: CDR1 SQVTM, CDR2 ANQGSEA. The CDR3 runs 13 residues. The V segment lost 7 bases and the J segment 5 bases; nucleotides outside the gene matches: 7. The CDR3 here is CSAGGGSNNEQFF. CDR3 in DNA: TGCAGCGCCGGGGGGGGCAGTAACAATGAGCAGTTCTTC.

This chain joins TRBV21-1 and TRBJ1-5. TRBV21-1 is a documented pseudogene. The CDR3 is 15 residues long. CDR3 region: CASSKEGCSNQPQHF. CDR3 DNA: TGTGCCAGCAGCAAGGAGGGCTGTAGCAATCAGCCCCAGCATTTT.

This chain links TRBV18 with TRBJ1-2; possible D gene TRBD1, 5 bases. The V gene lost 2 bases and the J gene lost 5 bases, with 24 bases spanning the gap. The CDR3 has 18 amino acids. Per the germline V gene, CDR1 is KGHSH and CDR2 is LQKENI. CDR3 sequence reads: CASSPAVGQLSVTYGYTF. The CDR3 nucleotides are TGTGCCAGCTCACCAGCCGTGGGGCAGCTCTCAGTCACTTATGGCTACACCTTC.

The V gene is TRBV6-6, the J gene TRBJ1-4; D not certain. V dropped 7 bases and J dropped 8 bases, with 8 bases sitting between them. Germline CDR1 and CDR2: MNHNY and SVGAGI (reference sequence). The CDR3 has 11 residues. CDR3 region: CASKFGEKLFF. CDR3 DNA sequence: TGTGCCAGCAAGTTCGGGGAAAAACTGTTTTTT.

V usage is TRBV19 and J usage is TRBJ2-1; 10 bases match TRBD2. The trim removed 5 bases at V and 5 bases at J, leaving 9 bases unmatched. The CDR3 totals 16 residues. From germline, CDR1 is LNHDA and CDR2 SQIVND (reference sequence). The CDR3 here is CASSLPSGGGHNEQFF. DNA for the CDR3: TGTGCCAGTAGTCTCCCTAGCGGGGGAGGTCACAATGAGCAGTTCTTC.

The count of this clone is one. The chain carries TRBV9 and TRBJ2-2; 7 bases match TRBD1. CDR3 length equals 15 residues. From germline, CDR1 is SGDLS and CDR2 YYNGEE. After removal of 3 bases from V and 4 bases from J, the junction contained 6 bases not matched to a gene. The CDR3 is CASSATGESTGELFF. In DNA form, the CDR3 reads TGTGCCAGCAGCGCAACAGGGGAGAGCACCGGGGAGCTGTTTTTT.

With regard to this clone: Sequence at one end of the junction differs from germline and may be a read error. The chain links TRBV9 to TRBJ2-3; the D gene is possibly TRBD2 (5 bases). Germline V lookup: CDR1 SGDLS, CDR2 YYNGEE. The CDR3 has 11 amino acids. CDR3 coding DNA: TGTGCCAGCAGCGTAGGGGTCGGACTTTTGTTT. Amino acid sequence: CASSVGVGLLF.

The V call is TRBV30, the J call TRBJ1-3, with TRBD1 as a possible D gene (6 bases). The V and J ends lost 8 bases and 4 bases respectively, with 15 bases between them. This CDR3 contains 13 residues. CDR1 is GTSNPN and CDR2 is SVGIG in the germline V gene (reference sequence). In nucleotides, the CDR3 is TGTGCCAAACAAACAGGGAAGGGAAACACCATATATTTT. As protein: CAKQTGKGNTIYF.

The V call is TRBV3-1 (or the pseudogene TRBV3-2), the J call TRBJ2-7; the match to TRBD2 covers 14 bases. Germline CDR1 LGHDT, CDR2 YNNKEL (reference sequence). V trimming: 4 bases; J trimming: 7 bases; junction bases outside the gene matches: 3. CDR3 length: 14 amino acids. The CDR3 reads CASSLGLAGDEQYF. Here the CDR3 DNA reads TGTGCCAGCAGCCTGGGACTAGCGGGGGATGAGCAGTACTTC.

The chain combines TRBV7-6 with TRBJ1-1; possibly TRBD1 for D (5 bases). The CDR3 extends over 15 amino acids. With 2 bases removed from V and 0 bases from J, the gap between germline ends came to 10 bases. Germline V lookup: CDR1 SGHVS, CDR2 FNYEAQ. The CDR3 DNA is TGTGCCAGCAGCTTATTTTCGGACATGAACACTGAAGCTTTCTTT. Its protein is CASSLFSDMNTEAFF.

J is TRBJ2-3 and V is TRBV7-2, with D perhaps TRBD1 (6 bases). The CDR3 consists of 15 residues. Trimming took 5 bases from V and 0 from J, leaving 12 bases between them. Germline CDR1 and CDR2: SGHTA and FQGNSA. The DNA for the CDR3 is TGTGCCAGCAGCCAGGACAGACCTAGCACAGATACGCAGTATTTT. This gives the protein CASSQDRPSTDTQYF. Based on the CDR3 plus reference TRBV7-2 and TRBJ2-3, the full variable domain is GAGVSQSPSNKVTEKGKDVELRCDPISGHTALYWYRQSLGQGLEFLIYFQGNSAPDKSGLPSDRFSAERTGGSVSTLTIQRTQQEDSAVYLCASSQDRPSTDTQYFGPGTRLTVL.